This TCR beta chain originates from a study of blood T cell repertoires in COVID-19. Study-level background: Samples came from the United States, Italy and Spain, spanning acute and convalescent COVID-19.

Authors' processing steps: Reference gene primer amplification gave estimated nucleated cell counts. The data were produced by immunoSEQ multiplex PCR, yet TCRdb's version contains in-frame clones alone and is incomplete. For V, J and clone size, that table is used; D and trimming come from the DNA. The data show about 480,000 clones, roughly nine tenths seen once. The CDR3 has 15 residues. V was cut by 0 bases and J by 4 bases, with 10 bases left in between. CDR1 and CDR2 (germline): SGHTA, FQGNSA. Seattle cases were enrolled at active infection and followed longitudinally. The receptor was derived from a woman aged 50 to 60 with COVID-19, enrolled during active disease. The material sequenced was peripheral blood. V is TRBV7-2 and J is TRBJ2-1, with a weak D call TRBD1 (6 bases). For the CDR3, the DNA is TGTGCCAGCAGCTTAGCCGGGACAACGTACAATGAGCAGTTCTTC. Residues: CASSLAGTTYNEQFF.